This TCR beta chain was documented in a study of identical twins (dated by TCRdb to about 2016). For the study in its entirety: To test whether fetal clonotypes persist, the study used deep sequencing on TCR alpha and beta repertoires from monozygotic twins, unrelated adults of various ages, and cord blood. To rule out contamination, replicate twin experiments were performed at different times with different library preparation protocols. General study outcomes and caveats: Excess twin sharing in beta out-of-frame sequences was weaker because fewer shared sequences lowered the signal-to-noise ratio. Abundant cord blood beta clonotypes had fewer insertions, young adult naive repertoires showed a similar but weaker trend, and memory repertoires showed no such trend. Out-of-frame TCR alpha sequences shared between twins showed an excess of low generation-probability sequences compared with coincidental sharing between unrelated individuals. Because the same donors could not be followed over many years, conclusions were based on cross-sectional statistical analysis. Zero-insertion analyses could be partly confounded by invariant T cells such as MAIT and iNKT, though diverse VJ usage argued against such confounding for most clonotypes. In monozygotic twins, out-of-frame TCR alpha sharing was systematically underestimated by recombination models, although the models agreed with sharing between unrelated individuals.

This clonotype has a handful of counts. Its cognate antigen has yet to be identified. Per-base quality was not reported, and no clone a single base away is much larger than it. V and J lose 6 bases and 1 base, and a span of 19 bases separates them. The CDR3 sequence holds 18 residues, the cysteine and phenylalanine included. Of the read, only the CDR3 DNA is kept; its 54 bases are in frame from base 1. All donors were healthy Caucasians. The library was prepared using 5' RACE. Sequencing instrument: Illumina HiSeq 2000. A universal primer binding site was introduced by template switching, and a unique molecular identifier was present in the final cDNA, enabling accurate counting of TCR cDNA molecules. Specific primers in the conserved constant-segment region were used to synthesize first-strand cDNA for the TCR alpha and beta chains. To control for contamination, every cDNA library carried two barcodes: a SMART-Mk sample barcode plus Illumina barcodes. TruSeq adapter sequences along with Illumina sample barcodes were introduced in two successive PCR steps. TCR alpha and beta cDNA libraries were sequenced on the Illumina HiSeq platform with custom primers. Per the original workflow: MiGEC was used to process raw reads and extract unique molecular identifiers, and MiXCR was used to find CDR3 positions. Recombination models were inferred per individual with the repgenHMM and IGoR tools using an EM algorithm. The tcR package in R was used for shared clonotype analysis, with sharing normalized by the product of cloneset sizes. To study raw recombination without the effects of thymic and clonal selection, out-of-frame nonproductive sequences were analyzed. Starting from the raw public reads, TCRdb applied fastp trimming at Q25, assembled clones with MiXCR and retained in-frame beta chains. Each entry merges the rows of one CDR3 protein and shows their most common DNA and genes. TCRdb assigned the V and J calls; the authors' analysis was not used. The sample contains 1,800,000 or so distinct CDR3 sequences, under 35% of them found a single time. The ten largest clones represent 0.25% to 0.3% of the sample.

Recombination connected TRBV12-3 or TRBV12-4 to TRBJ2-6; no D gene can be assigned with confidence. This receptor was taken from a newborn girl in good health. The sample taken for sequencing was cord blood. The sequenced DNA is TGTGCCAGCAGCCCACCTCTTTACATTTCTTCTGGGGCCAACGTCCTGACTTTC. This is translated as CASSPPLYISSGANVLTF.